These T cell receptor beta chains were read from a single sample in a study of blood T cell repertoires in COVID-19. Some clones are missing from TCRdb's copy, which holds only in-frame ones; the method was immunoSEQ multiplex PCR. The sample contains 250,000 or so clones, less than 90% of which appear only once. Source material: peripheral blood. The receptors derive from a man in his 60s with acute or convalescent COVID-19. CDR3s include the opening cysteine and the closing phenylalanine or tryptophan. A D gene is named only where the DNA matches it firmly. Expanded clones are given a class, and other clones once, few, many or no size at all.

TRBV7-2,once,TRBJ1-3,15,NA,CASSLWGGGGNTIYF,TGTGCCAGCAGCTTATGGGGGGGAGGTGGAAACACCATATATTTT
TRBV28,NA,TRBJ1-2,14,TRBD1,CASSLGTGVNGYTF,TGTGCCAGCAGTTTGGGGACAGGGGTAAATGGCTACACCTTC
TRBV11-2,NA,TRBJ1-4,14,NA,CASSTQVTNEKLFF,TGTGCCAGCAGCACACAGGTTACTAATGAAAAACTGTTTTTT
TRBV13,NA,TRBJ2-3,14,NA,CASSTRLGADTQYF,TGTGCCAGCAGCACCCGACTAGGGGCAGATACGCAGTATTTT
TRBV5-1,NA,TRBJ2-3,17,TRBD2,CASSLELAGGFPDTQYF,TGCGCCAGCAGCTTGGAACTAGCGGGAGGGTTCCCAGATACGCAGTATTTT
TRBV19,NA,TRBJ1-6,19,TRBD1,CASSHRWAMGTGVNSPLHF,TGTGCCAGTAGTCATAGGTGGGCGATGGGGACAGGAGTTAATTCACCCCTCCACTTT
TRBV5-8,NA,TRBJ2-3,15,TRBD1,CASSNRGPRTDTQYF,TGTGCCAGCAGCAACAGGGGCCCAAGAACAGATACGCAGTATTTT
TRBV19,NA,TRBJ2-7,15,NA,CASSKGQMDAYEQYF,TGTGCCAGTAGTAAAGGACAGATGGACGCCTACGAGCAGTACTTC
TRBV5-6,few,TRBJ2-3,14,TRBD2,CASSQRGATDTQYF,TGTGCCAGCAGCCAGCGGGGGGCCACGGATACGCAGTATTTT
TRBV7-2,NA,TRBJ1-1,14,TRBD1,CASSPWDRGSEAFF,TGTGCCAGCAGCCCCTGGGACAGGGGCTCTGAAGCTTTCTTT
TRBV10-3,NA,TRBJ2-2,15,TRBD1,CAIRATGSDTGELFF,TGTGCCATCAGAGCGACAGGGTCGGACACCGGGGAGCTGTTTTTT
TRBV5-4,NA,TRBJ2-7,16,NA,CASSPPGLEGSYEQYF,TGTGCCAGCAGCCCACCGGGCCTCGAGGGATCCTACGAGCAGTACTTC
TRBV28,NA,TRBJ2-7,13,TRBD2,CASSYRGGGEQYF,TGTGCCAGCAGTTACCGGGGGGGCGGCGAGCAGTACTTC
TRBV4-1,NA,TRBJ1-5,18,NA,CASSQEGGPDYSNQPQHF,TGCGCCAGCAGCCAAGAGGGTGGGCCGGACTATAGCAATCAGCCCCAGCATTTT
TRBV2,NA,TRBJ2-2,16,TRBD1,CASRVGTGGLVGELFF,TGTGCCAGCAGGGTCGGGACAGGGGGCTTGGTCGGGGAGCTGTTTTTT
TRBV7-6,NA,TRBJ1-4,14,NA,CASSSDPPGEKLFF,TGTGCCAGCAGTTCGGACCCCCCGGGGGAAAAACTGTTTTTT
TRBV28,NA,TRBJ1-6,17,TRBD1,CASSRDRRYSYNSPLHF,TGTGCCAGCAGCCGGGACAGGCGATACTCCTATAATTCACCCCTCCACTTT
TRBV4-1,NA,TRBJ1-1,16,NA,CASSQDRSDRNTEAFF,TGCGCCAGCAGCCAAGATCGTTCCGATAGGAACACTGAAGCTTTCTTT
TRBV14,NA,TRBJ2-7,13,NA,CASSRPGEYEQYF,TGTGCCAGCAGTCGTCCCGGGGAGTACGAGCAGTACTTC
TRBV9,NA,TRBJ1-3,17,TRBD1,CASSVAPGGSNGNTIYF,TGTGCCAGCAGCGTAGCCCCAGGGGGCAGCAATGGAAACACCATATATTTT
TRBV6-5,NA,TRBJ2-1,16,TRBD1,CASSYSGTGGRNEQFF,TGTGCCAGCAGTTATTCCGGGACAGGGGGCAGGAATGAGCAGTTCTTC
TRBV19,NA,TRBJ2-2,15,TRBD1,CASSIQGANTGELFF,TGTGCCAGTAGTATTCAGGGGGCGAACACCGGGGAGCTGTTTTTT
TRBV20-1,NA,TRBJ1-1,12,TRBD1,CSASGRTGSAFF,TGCAGTGCTAGTGGGAGGACAGGCTCAGCTTTCTTT